The source of this T cell receptor beta chain is a study of cytomegalovirus exposure and HLA in healthy donors (dated by TCRdb to 2015 to 2018). Regarding the study in general: An earlier analysis of a few hundred of the donors reported approximately 260 Gb of sequence data and around 100 million unique TCR beta sequences obtained from around 170 million T cells. An early release that covered roughly 600 HLA-typed donors contained around 300 gigabases of sequencing data and some 87 million unique TCR sequences. Of the roughly 400 genotyped donors, more than 75% were placed in the genetic ancestry cluster associated with self-reported Caucasian donors. The aim of the study was to test whether cataloging public T cell receptors could identify signatures of past pathogen exposure. The study profiled the T cell repertoires of fewer than 850 subjects by immunosequencing and related them to cytomegalovirus serostatus. In addition to the first cohort of 666 subjects, a separate validation cohort of 120 different subjects was used. The study combined high-throughput TCR immunosequencing, statistical association of individual TCRs with disease status, and machine learning to predict cytomegalovirus infection status. A later analysis re-analyzed previously published TCR beta repertoires from approximately 670 donors and added high-resolution HLA genotyping to study TCR occurrence patterns. Rather than using new phenotypic data, the later analysis identified candidate immune exposures from TCR beta sequences and from how often those sequences occurred across donors. To decide whether each TCR beta V gene segment behaved as functional or pseudogenic, an earlier analysis of 587 of the donors relied on high-throughput TCR beta sequencing. Alongside the repertoire data, information on donor age, sex, ethnicity and CMV serostatus was compiled. Genome-wide SNP genotypes for about 60% of the roughly 700 donors were used in a later genetic analysis, which treated that subset as a discovery cohort. Every repertoire in the discovery cohort had been generated on one and the same sequencing platform. Class I and class II HLA loci were covered by the typing at four-digit resolution. Typing coverage varied by locus: about 629-640 donors for A, B, C, DRB1 and DQB1; under 550 for DQA1; more than 600 for DPA1; roughly 450 for DPB1. Because of strong linkage in the cohort, a handful of DR-DQ haplotypes were treated as single units for association and clustering. On average, about 200,000 unique TCR beta nucleotide sequences were sequenced per donor among 398 genotyped donors of the cohort, with 15% to 20% of those sequences being non-productive.

The cohort comprised around 690 healthy bone marrow donors. All cohort members were sampled while nominally healthy, although unrecorded immune exposures were likely present. The donor was CMV seropositive and belonged to the group of 250 to 350 seropositive cohort members. A peripheral blood sample was provided by each donor, and peripheral blood mononuclear cells were used for TCR beta sequencing. The Qiagen DNeasy Blood Extraction Kit was used to extract genomic DNA from the blood cell samples. V is pared back by 8 bases and J by 0 bases, with 13 bases lying between the germline termini. The germline V gene sets CDR1 to LGHNA and CDR2 to YNFKEQ. Counted from cysteine to phenylalanine, this CDR3 has 14 amino acids. Of all the DNA, just the CDR3 is kept, 42 bases in frame from base 1. Note on this clone: The specificity of this receptor is unknown. Base qualities are missing; no much larger clone stands one base away.

Library preparation was by the immunoSEQ multiplex PCR assay. A mixture of 60 forward primers for TCR Vbeta segments and 13 reverse primers for TCR Jbeta segments was used in the multiplex PCR. Amplification of the CDR3 region of rearranged TCR beta genes was performed with a multiplex PCR assay on genomic DNA. The Illumina HiSeq System was used to sequence the amplified TCR beta libraries as 87-base-pair reads. The authors' pipeline ran thus. In a later analysis, tens of millions of unique TCR beta chains were counted across the 666 repertoires, and approximately 11 million of these chains were shared by at least two donors. To remove PCR and sequencing errors, raw reads were error-corrected and collapsed into unique sequences using a nearest-neighbor algorithm that merged closely related sequences. CDR3 sequences were aligned to IMGT reference sequences to assign V, D and J gene segments. For a sequence to be retained, a match of at least six nucleotides to both a V gene segment and a J gene segment was required. Rearrangements were called productive when the CDR3 lacked stop codons and stayed in frame with V and J; all others were non-productive. CDR3 was defined by IMGT convention, running from the second conserved V-encoded cysteine to the conserved J-encoded phenylalanine. The earlier analysis of about 500 of the donors excluded sequences that lacked an unambiguous match to a single V gene segment. In an earlier analysis of roughly 600 of the donors, a V segment was called functional when productive rearrangements were above 56.7%, and segregating when the standard deviation between donors exceeded 5%. A statistical classification framework was developed to diagnose cytomegalovirus status using the catalog of TCR beta chain sequences. A later analysis assigned V and J genes by comparing TCR nucleotide sequences with IMGT/GENE-DB human TR gene sequences. In a later analysis, CDR3 sequences and most-parsimonious VDJ recombination scenarios were assigned using the TCRdist pipeline. In a later analysis, each TCR beta chain was defined by its CDR3 amino acid sequence together with its V-gene family, and reads lacking a unique V-gene family were excluded. As a way to deal with suspected cross-contamination and a sequencing artifact, a later analysis dropped more than 500 nucleotide sequences that were highly shared and had low generation probability. For each public chain, a later analysis derived a clonal expansion index from normalized ranks of inferred template counts within each repertoire. In a later analysis, generation probabilities were computed using a VDJ recombination model fitted to out-of-frame rearrangements, and the results were checked against IGoR. In a later analysis, TCR-TCR, TCR-HLA and TCR-CMV co-occurrence was scored with hypergeometric tests, and a repertoire-size bias correction was applied to TCR pairs. To estimate false discovery rates, a later analysis permuted the HLA or CMV assignments 20 times. In a later analysis, co-occurring TCRs were grouped using DBSCAN, and TCRdist sequence similarity was added for clustering within HLA-allele-positive subsets. Repertoires with fewer than 30,000 or more than 120,000 public chains were left out of co-occurrence clustering, as were a handful of repertoires with anomalous nucleotide sharing. TCRdb holds this immuneACCESS table with in-frame rearrangements only. Some clones are missing; in checked studies, unresolved V genes explain under half, and the rest has no known cause. V, J and clone size were drawn from that table, and D and trimming were deduced from the DNA. The sample table lists roughly 100,000 clones, almost 80% of them with a count of one. The top ten constitute roughly 5% of the sample.

The paper's findings and limits, for the study overall: A group of highly shared sequence variants was considered likely to be a technical artifact of the sequencing pipeline. V-gene and J-gene trimming of TCR beta chains was associated with a missense DCLRE1C variant in a later genetic analysis, and the association was replicated in an independent cohort. A further reported finding was that TCR beta sequences accurately predicted the HLA-A and HLA-B alleles for most subjects in the first cohort. The authors suggested that the approach could potentially be generalized to other disease states and immunological phenotypes. Because HLA typing was missing for some donors at each locus, association tests included only the typed subset. Because counts were too low, roughly 16 rarely observed V segments, including chromosome 9 orphons, were excluded from the earlier analysis of under 650 of the donors. The classifier was reported to diagnose cytomegalovirus status with high specificity and sensitivity in both the original and validation cohorts. At a false discovery rate of 0.05, a later analysis linked fewer than 20,000 TCR beta sequences to specific HLA alleles. A few of the identified cytomegalovirus-associated TCR beta chains were confirmed in vitro to be specific for cytomegalovirus antigens. The study gave a list of under 200 TCR beta chains associated with cytomegalovirus. In a later genetic analysis, fewer N-insertions in productive TCRs were reported among donors in an Asian-associated ancestry cluster than the approximately 630-donor mean. The presence/absence analyses assumed that sequencing depth was roughly uniform across donors, and that assumption may not be true. Assigning TCR associations to individual alleles was difficult when HLA alleles, especially DR and DQ, strongly co-occurred. Linkage disequilibrium might explain the correlated functional status among segregating V segments, but an unknown experimental factor could not be excluded. In a later analysis, TCR association rates were found to vary across HLA loci, with the most associated TCRs seen for DRB1 alleles and the fewest for HLA-C alleles. Because the 87-base-pair reads could not distinguish some IMGT-functional V segments, including TRBV6-2 and TRBV6-3, those segments were excluded. Immune exposure information for the cohort was limited to CMV serostatus. Compared with equally common non-associated chains, HLA-associated TCR beta chains in a later analysis were more clonally expanded and had lower generation probabilities. In an earlier analysis of some 500 of the donors, most TCR beta V segments were observed in productive rearrangements about 87% or about 30% of the time, broadly matching IMGT annotations. Only TCR beta chains were sequenced in this cohort, and the absence of alpha or paired-chain data limited detectable features. A later analysis found that most CMV-associated TCR beta chains appeared HLA-restricted, with HLA associations seemingly driven largely by CMV exposure. Across donors, most TCR sequences were observed very rarely, whereas some public TCRs were present in many individuals. A later analysis reported that several top co-occurrence clusters appeared linked to parvovirus B19, influenza, CMV and Epstein-Barr virus.

What was sequenced was PBMCs. The source of this sequence is a man aged 55 to 70 in good health and CMV-seropositive. The rearrangement joined TRBV4-2 to TRBJ1-1, with a weak D call of TRBD1 (5 bases match). The sequenced DNA is TGTGCCAGCGCGATGCCAGGGCTGAACACTGAAGCTTTCTTT. Translated, this gives CASAMPGLNTEAFF.